The 3 T cell receptor beta chains in this list originate from one sample, sequenced in a study of T-cell reconstitution after alpha-beta-depleted transplantation in children. A library of TCRbeta sequences, prepared with unique molecular identifiers, was generated. TCRdb reanalysed the PCR reads using MiXCR and keeps one entry per CDR3 protein. The sample records 700,000 or so distinct CDR3 sequences, 10% to 15% being singletons. The specimen was PBMCs, collected before TCRalphabeta/CD19-depleted stem cell transplant. The receptors shown here come from a girl aged 2 to 10 with congenital amegakaryocytic thrombocytopenia, due to receive a stem cell transplant.

This clonotype was counted a few times. The chain uses TRBV12-3 or TRBV12-4 and TRBJ2-5, with 7 bases that match TRBD1. V lost 6 bases to trimming and J lost 9 bases; unmatched junction nucleotides: 7. The CDR3 consists of 12 residues. The CDR3 DNA reads as TGTGCCAGCAGCCTAGACAGGGCGGCCCAGTACTTC. It yields the protein CASSLDRAAQYF.

In this sample, this clonotype turned up a few times. The chain employs TRBV7-3 and TRBJ2-3; weak D call: TRBD2 (6 bases). Germline lookup yields CDR1 SGHTA and CDR2 FQGTGA. Trimming removed 4 bases at V and 2 bases at J, with 22 bases between. The CDR3 totals 18 residues. The CDR3 DNA sequence: TGTGCCAGCAGCTCATCCCCGACTGCTAGCGCACTCACAGATACGCAGTATTTT. Translation: CASSSSPTASALTDTQYF.

This clonotype was recorded at least ten times. This sequence joins TRBV20-1 and TRBJ2-1, with D hard to call. Looked up from germline, CDR1 is DFQATT and CDR2 is SNEGSKA (reference sequence). The germline V and J ends were trimmed by 7 bases and 2 bases, with 12 bases remaining between them. This CDR3 has 13 residues. CDR3 nucleotides: TGCAGTGTCAGGAGAACTACCTACAATGAGCAGTTCTTC. Translating gives CSVRRTTYNEQFF.